A single sample is the source of the 8 T cell receptor beta chains below, sequenced in a study of blood T cells in healthy people across ages. The use of a sample-barcoded 5' primer and a J-beta primer mix characterized a second PCR of roughly 6 to 11 cycles. TCRdb analysed the 5' RACE reads with MiXCR anew, one entry per CDR3 protein. Of more than 900,000 distinct CDR3 sequences in the sample, approximately 25% were seen once. These data were likewise used in another study, on T cells of mothers and their children.

Sequencing was performed on blood. These receptors originate from a girl aged 2-10 years in good health.

The chain uses TRBV29-1 and TRBJ2-7; 8 bases fit TRBD2. The CDR3 has 12 residues. V gave up 6 bases and J gave up 5 bases; unmatched junction bases: 6. CDR1 and CDR2 (germline): SQVTM, ANQGSEA. Here the CDR3 reads CSVLGGVDEQYF. The CDR3 DNA sequence: TGCAGCGTCCTCGGGGGGGTAGACGAGCAGTACTTC.

This clonotype was counted ten times or more. This chain connects TRBV6-2 or TRBV6-3 to TRBJ1-1; D gene ambiguous. With 8 bases removed from V and 0 bases from J, the gap between germline ends came to 4 bases. Germline V lookup: CDR1 MNHEY, CDR2 SVGEGT. This CDR3 region has 11 residues. The CDR3 protein is CASGMNTEAFF. In nucleotides, the CDR3 is TGTGCCAGCGGGATGAACACTGAAGCTTTCTTT.

A few counts support this clonotype. One end of the junction is discordant with germline, which a read error may explain. The rearrangement joins TRBV5-4 to TRBJ1-1, with D perhaps matching TRBD1 (5 bases). Germline lookup yields CDR1 SGHNT and CDR2 YYREEE (reference sequence). This CDR3 spans 14 amino acids. CDR3 nucleotides: TGTGCCAGCGGCTTGGCGCCGAGGGGCACGGAAGCTTTCTTT. Translation: CASGLAPRGTEAFF. The whole variable domain, remainder taken from reference TRBV5-4 and TRBJ1-1, is ETGVTQSPTHLIKTRGQQVTLRCSSQSGHNTVSWYQQALGQGPQFIFQYYREEENGRGNFPPRFSGLQFPNYSSELNVNALELDDSALYLCASGLAPRGTEAFFGQGTRLTVV.

This clonotype was seen a few times. The chain combines TRBV7-9 with TRBJ2-5; possibly TRBD2 for D (6 bases). The CDR3 is made up of 12 amino acids. Per germline, CDR1 SEHNR and CDR2 FQNEAQ (reference sequence). V was clipped by 1 base and J by 14 bases, with 14 bases between them. The CDR3 region has the DNA TGTGCCAGCAGCTTAGGAGCTACTAGCTTCTACTTC. The encoded protein is CASSLGATSFYF.

The chain joins TRBV25-1 to TRBJ2-5; D remains ambiguous. The last part of the DNA fits TRBJ2-7 better; the J call may be wrong. The CDR3 has 13 amino acids. Germline CDR1 MGHDK, CDR2 SYGVNS. The CDR3 sequence: CASSDEEIYEQYF. The CDR3 DNA follows: TGTGCCAGCAGTGACGAGGAAATCTACGAGCAGTACTTC.

The chain couples TRBV5-1 to TRBJ2-1, with TRBD2 as a possible D gene (6 bases). The germline gives CDR1 SGHRS, CDR2 YFSETQ. CDR3 length: 14 amino acids. Trimming left V 5 bases short and J 7 bases short, with 16 bases between. CDR3 residues: CASRSGGGVNEQFF. The CDR3 nucleotides are TGCGCCAGCAGATCTGGCGGAGGGGTGAATGAGCAGTTCTTC.

This clonotype has more than one count but fewer than ten. The chain recombines TRBV7-9 with TRBJ2-5, with TRBD2 identical over 8 bases. Germline CDR1 SEHNR, CDR2 FQNEAQ (reference sequence). J lost 7 bases, V lost 6 bases, and 10 bases had no gene match. The length of the CDR3 is 14 residues. CDR3 sequence (DNA): TGTGCCAGCAGGGAGCTAAGCCGGGGGGGGACCCAGTACTTC. Protein product: CASRELSRGGTQYF.

In its sample, this clonotype was seen a few times. V is TRBV20-1 and J is TRBJ2-5; tentatively, D is TRBD2 (6 bases). The closer fit of TRBJ2-7 to the DNA end suggests the J call may be wrong. The CDR3 has 14 residues. The germline CDR1 and CDR2 sequences are DFQATT and SNEGSKA (reference sequence). The CDR3 protein is CSAISPGSSYEQYF. In nucleotides, the CDR3 is TGCAGTGCTATTTCCCCCGGGAGCTCCTACGAGCAGTACTTC.